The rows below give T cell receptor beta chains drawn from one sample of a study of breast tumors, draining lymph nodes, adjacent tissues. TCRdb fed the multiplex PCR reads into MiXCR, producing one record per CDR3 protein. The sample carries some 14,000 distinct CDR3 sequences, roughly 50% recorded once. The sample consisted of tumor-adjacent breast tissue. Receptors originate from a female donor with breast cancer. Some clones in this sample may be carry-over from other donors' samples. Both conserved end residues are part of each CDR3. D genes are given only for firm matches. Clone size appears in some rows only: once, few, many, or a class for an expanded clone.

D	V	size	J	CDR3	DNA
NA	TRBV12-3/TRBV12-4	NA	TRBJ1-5	CASNVDGDQPQHF	TGTGCCAGCAACGTCGACGGGGATCAGCCCCAGCATTTT
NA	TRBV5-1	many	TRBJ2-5	CASSLAGNRRRETQYF	TGCGCCAGCAGCTTGGCAGGTAACCGCCGGAGGGAGACCCAGTACTTC
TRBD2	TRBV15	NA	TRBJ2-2	CATSRQTSGNTGELFF	TGTGCCACCAGCAGGCAGACTAGCGGGAACACCGGGGAGCTGTTTTTT
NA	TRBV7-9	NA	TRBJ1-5	CASSLRGGGDQPQHF	TGTGCCAGCAGCTTAAGGGGGGGGGGGGATCAGCCCCAGCATTTT
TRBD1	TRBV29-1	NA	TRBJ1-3	CSVDAGGGGKPINF	TGCAGCGTTGATGCAGGGGGAGGCGGAAAACCCATAAATTTT
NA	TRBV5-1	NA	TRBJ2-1	CASRRTYEQFF	TGCGCCAGCAGGAGGACTTATGAGCAGTTCTTC
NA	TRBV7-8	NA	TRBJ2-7	CASSPFGGASYEQYF	TGTGCCAGCAGCCCTTTTGGGGGGGCATCCTACGAGCAGTACTTC
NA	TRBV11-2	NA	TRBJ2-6	CASSFGISGANVLTF	TGTGCCAGCAGCTTTGGGATCTCTGGGGCCAACGTCCTGACTTTC
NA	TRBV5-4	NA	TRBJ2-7	CASSLRGSYEQYF	TGTGCCAGCAGCTTGCGGGGGTCCTACGAGCAGTACTTC
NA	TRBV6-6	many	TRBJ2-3	CAGGLSTDTQYF	TGTGCCGGGGGCCTTAGCACAGATACGCAGTATTTT
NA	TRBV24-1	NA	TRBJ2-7	CATSDRPPPDEQYF	TGTGCCACCAGTGACCGCCCCCCTCCCGACGAGCAGTACTTC
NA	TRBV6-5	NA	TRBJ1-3	CASSYSQGRNTIYF	TGTGCCAGCAGTTACTCACAGGGACGGAACACCATATATTTT
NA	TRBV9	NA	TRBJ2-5	CASSPNQETQYF	TGTGCCAGCAGCCCCAACCAAGAGACCCAGTACTTC
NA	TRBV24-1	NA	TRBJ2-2	CATRGNTGELFF	TGTGCCACCAGAGGGAACACCGGGGAGCTGTTTTTT
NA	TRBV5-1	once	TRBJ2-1	CASSLDGRSPNEQFF	TGCGCCAGCAGCTTGGACGGGAGAAGCCCCAATGAGCAGTTCTTC
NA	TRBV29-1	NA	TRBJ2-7	CSVDMGNEQYF	TGCAGCGTTGATATGGGGAACGAGCAGTACTTC
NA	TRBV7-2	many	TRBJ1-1	CASSPNRIRAFF	TGTGCCAGCAGCCCTAACAGGATCCGAGCTTTCTTT
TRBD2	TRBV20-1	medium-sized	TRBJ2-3	CSATELAGLTDTQYF	TGCAGTGCTACCGAACTAGCGGGCCTCACAGATACGCAGTATTTT
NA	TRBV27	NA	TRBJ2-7	CASSQPSYEQYF	TGTGCCAGCAGCCAGCCGTCCTACGAGCAGTACTTC
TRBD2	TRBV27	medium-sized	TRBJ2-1	CASSASDGRAQFF	TGTGCCAGCAGTGCTAGTGACGGGAGGGCACAGTTCTTC
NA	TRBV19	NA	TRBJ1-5	CASSDRHNQPQHF	TGTGCCAGCAGCGACAGACACAATCAGCCCCAGCATTTT
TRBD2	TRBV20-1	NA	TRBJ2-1	CSATRTSRNEQFF	TGCAGTGCCACAAGGACTAGCCGGAATGAGCAGTTCTTC
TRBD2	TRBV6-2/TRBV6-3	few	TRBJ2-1	CASGRGHNEQFF	TGTGCCAGCGGGAGGGGTCACAATGAGCAGTTCTTC
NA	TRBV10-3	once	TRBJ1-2	CAISESGAGPYGYTF	TGTGCCATCAGTGAGTCAGGGGCAGGTCCCTATGGCTACACCTTC
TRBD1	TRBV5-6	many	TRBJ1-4	CASSLGMKQLRDRGRKLFF	TGTGCCAGCAGCTTGGGAATGAAACAGCTCCGGGACAGGGGTAGAAAACTGTTTTTT
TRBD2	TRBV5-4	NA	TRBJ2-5	CASSLAGGNYQETQYF	TGTGCCAGCAGCTTAGCGGGAGGGAATTACCAAGAGACCCAGTACTTC
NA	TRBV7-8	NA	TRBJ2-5	CAGLGGRDQETQYF	TGTGCGGGGCTCGGGGGCCGTGACCAAGAGACCCAGTACTTC
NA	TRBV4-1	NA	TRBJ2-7	CASSQDRDYEQYF	TGCGCCAGCAGCCAAGACAGGGATTACGAGCAGTACTTC
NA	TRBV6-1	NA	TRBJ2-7	CASSESSYEQYF	TGTGCCAGCAGTGAGAGTTCCTACGAGCAGTACTTC
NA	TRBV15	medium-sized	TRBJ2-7	CATSRGRTKGHSYEQYF	TGTGCCACCAGCAGAGGTCGGACAAAGGGGCATTCCTACGAGCAGTACTTC
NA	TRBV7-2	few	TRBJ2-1	CASSLMVAYNEQFF	TGTGCCAGCAGCTTAATGGTGGCCTACAATGAGCAGTTCTTC
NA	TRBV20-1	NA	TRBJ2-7	CSARDTRPGTRNYYEQYF	TGCAGTGCTAGAGATACCCGTCCCGGGACTCGGAACTACTACGAGCAGTACTTC
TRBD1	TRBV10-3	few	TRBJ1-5	CAISAGQGDNQPQHF	TGTGCCATCAGTGCCGGACAGGGCGACAATCAGCCCCAGCATTTT
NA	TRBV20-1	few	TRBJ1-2	CSARDKIVGGGGYTF	TGCAGTGCTAGAGATAAGATTGTGGGAGGGGGTGGCTACACCTTC
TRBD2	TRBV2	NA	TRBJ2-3	CASSELRLAGTDTQYF	TGTGCCAGCAGTGAACTTCGACTAGCGGGCACAGATACGCAGTATTTT
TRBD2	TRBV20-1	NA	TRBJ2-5	CSSLGGQETQYF	TGCAGCTCGCTCGGGGGGCAAGAGACCCAGTACTTC
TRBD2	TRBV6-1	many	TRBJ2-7	CASSAGTSGSYEQYF	TGTGCCAGCAGTGCCGGGACTAGCGGCTCCTACGAGCAGTACTTC
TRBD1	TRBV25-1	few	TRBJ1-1	CASSDGRGTNTEAFF	TGTGCCAGCAGTGACGGCAGGGGGACGAACACTGAAGCTTTCTTT
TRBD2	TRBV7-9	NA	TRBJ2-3	CASSRGGRADTQYF	TGTGCCAGCAGCCGGGGGGGAAGGGCAGATACGCAGTATTTT
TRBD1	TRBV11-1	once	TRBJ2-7	CASSVRTGRYEQYF	TGTGCCAGCAGCGTTCGGACAGGAAGGTACGAGCAGTACTTC
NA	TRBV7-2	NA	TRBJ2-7	CASSFYICSARASGRGEQYF	NA
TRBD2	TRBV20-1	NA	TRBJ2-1	CSARGASGGTYNEQFF	TGCAGTGCTAGAGGAGCTAGCGGGGGCACCTACAATGAGCAGTTCTTC
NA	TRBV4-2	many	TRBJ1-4	CASKPGTRMETNEKLFF	TGTGCCAGCAAGCCAGGGACGCGTATGGAAACTAATGAAAAACTGTTTTTT
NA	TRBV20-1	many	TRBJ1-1	CSARDQGMNTEAFF	TGCAGTGCTAGAGATCAGGGCATGAACACTGAAGCTTTCTTT
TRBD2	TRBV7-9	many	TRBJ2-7	CASSLVSGSFYEQYF	TGTGCCAGCAGCTTAGTTAGCGGGAGTTTCTACGAGCAGTACTTC
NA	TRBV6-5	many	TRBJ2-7	CARARLLRGQYF	TGTGCCAGAGCCCGGCTGCTACGAGGGCAGTACTTC
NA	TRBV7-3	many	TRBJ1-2	CASSAPDPRGPVNYGYTF	TGTGCCAGCAGCGCCCCGGACCCCCGAGGGCCCGTAAACTATGGCTACACCTTC